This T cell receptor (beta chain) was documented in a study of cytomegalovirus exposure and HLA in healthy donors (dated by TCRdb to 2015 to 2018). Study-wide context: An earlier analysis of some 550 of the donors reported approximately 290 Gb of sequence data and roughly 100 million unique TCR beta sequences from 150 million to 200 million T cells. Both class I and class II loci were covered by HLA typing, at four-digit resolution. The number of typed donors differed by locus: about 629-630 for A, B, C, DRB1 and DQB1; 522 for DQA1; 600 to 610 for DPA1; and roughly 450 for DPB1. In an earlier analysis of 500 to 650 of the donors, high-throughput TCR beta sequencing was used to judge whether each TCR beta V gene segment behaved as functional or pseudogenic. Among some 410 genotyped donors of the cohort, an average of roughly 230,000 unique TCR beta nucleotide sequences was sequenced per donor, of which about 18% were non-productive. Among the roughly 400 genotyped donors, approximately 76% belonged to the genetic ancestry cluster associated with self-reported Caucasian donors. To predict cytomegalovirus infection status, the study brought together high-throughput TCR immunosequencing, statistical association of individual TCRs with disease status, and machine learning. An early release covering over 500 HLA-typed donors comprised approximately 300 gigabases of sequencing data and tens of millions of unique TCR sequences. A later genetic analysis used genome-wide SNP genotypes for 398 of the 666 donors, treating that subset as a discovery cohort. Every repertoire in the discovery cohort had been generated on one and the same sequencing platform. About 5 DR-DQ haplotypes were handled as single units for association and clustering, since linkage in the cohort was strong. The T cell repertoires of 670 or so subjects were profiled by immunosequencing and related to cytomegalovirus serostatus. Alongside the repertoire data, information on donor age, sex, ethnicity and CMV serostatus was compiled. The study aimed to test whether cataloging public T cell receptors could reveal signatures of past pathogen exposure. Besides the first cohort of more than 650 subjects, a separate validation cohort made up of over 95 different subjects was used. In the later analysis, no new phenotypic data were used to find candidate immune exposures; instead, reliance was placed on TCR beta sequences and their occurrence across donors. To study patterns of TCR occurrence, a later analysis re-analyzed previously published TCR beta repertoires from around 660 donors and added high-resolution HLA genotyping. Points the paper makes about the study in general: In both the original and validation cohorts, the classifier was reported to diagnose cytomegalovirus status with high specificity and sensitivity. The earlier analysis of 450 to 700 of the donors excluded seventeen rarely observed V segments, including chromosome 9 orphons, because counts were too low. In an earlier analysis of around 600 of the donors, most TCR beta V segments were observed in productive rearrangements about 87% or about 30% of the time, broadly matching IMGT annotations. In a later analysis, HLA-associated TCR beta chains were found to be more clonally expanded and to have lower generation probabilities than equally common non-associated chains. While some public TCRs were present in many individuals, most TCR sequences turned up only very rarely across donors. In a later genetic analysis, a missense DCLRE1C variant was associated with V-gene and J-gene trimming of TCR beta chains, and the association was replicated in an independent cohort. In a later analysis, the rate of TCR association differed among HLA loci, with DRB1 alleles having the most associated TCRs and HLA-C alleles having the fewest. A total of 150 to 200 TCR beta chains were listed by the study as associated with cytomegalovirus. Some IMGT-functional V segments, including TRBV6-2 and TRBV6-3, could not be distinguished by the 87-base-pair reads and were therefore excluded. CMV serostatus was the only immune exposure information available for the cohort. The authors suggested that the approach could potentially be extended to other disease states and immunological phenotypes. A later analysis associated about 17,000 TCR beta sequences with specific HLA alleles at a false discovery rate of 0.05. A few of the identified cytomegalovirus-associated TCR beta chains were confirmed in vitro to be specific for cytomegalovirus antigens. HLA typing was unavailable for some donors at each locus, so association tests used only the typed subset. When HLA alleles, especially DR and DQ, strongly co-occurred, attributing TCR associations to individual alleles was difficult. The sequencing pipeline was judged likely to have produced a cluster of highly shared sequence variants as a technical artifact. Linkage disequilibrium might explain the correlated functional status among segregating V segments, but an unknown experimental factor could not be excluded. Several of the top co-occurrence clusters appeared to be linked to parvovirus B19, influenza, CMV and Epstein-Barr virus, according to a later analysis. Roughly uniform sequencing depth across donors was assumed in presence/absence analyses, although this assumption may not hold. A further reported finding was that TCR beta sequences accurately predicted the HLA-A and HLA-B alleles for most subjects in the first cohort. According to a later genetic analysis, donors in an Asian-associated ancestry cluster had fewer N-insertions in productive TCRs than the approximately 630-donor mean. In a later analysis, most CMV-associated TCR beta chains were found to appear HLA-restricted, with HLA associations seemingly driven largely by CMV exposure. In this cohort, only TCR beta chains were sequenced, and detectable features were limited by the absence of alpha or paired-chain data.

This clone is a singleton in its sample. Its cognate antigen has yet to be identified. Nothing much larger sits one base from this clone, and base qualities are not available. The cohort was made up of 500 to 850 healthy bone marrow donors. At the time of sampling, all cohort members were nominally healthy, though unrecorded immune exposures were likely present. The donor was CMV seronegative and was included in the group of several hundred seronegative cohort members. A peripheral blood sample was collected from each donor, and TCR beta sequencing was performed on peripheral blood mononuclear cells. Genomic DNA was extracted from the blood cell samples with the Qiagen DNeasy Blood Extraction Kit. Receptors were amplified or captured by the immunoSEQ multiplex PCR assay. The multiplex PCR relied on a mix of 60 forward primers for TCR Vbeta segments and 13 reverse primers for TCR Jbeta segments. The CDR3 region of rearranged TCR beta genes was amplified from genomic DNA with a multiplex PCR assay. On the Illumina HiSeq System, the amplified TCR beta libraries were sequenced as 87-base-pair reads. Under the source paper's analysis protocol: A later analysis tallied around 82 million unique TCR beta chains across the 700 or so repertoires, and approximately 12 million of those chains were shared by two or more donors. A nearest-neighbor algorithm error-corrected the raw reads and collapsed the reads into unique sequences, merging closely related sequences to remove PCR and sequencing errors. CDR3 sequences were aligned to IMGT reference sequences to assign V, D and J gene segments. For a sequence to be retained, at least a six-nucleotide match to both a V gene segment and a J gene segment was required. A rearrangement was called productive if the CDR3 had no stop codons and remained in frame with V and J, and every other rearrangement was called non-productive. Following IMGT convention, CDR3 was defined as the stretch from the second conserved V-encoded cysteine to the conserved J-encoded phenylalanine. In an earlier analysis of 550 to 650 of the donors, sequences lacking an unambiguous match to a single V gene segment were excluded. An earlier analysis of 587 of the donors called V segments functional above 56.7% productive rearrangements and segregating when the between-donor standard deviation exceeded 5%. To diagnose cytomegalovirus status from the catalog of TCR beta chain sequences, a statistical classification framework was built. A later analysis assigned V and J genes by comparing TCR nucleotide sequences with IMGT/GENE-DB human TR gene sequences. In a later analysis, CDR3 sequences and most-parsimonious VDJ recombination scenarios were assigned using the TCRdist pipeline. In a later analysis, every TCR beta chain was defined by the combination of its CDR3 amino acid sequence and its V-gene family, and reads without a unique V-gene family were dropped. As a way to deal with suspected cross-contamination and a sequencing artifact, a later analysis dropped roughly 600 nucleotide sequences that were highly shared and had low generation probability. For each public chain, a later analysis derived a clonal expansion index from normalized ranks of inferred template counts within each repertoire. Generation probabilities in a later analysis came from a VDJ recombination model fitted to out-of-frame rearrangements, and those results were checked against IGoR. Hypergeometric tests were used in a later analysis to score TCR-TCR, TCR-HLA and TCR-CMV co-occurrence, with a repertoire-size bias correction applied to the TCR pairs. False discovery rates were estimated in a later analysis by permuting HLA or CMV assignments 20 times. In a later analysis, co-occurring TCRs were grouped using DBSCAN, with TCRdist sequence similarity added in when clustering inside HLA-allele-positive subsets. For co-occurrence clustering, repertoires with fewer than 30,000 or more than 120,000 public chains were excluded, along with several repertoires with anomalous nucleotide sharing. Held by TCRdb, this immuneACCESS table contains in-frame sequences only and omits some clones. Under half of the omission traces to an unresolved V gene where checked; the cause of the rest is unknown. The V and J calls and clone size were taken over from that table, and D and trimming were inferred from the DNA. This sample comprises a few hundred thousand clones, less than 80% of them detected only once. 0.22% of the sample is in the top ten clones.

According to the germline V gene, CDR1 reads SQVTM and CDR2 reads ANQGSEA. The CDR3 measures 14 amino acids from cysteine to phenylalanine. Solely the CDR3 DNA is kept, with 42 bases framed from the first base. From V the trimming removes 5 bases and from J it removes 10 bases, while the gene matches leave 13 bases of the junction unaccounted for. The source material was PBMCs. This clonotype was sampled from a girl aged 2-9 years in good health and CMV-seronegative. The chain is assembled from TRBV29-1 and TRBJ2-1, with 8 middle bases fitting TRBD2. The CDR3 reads CSVTNRTSRREQFF. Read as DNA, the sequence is TGCAGCGTTACGAATAGGACTAGCCGGAGGGAGCAGTTCTTC.